A selection of T cell receptor beta chains follows, all from one sample in a study of yellow fever vaccine responses in identical twins. TCRdb re-called the RT-PCR reads through MiXCR, storing one row per CDR3 protein. The profile covers 7,500 to 10,000 distinct CDR3 sequences, with approximately 83% appearing a single time and about 2.2% taken by the ten largest. The source was T cells from blood (PBMCs), unsorted or a sorted subset (not recorded which), collected before or after yellow fever vaccination (not recorded which). The source is a woman under 30 who received the yellow fever vaccine. Each CDR3 is given with its conserved first and last residue. The order of the fields is CDR3 protein, CDR3 DNA, clone size, J gene, D gene, V gene. D genes are given only for firm matches. Size tells how often a clone was seen (once, few, many) or the class of an expanded clone, and some rows leave it out.

CSARDPSGGSNEQFF,TGCAGTGCTAGAGATCCTAGCGGGGGATCCAATGAGCAGTTCTTC,NA,TRBJ2-1,TRBD2,TRBV20-1
CASSSSGLAGVDF,TGTGCCAGCAGCTCCTCGGGACTAGCGGGAGTGGACTTC,NA,TRBJ2-7,TRBD2,TRBV11-1
CASSVTMTNEQFF,TGTGCCAGCAGCGTAACCATGACCAATGAGCAGTTCTTC,NA,TRBJ2-1,NA,TRBV9
CAISPDYLYEQYF,TGTGCCATCAGTCCGGACTACCTCTACGAGCAGTACTTC,once,TRBJ2-7,NA,TRBV10-3
CASSFLNTGELFF,TGTGCCAGCAGCTTCTTGAACACCGGGGAGCTGTTTTTT,few,TRBJ2-2,NA,TRBV7-2
CASNEQFF,TGTGCCAGCAATGAGCAGTTCTTC,NA,TRBJ2-1,NA,TRBV7-9
CASSLGERKDTQYF,TGTGCCAGCAGCTTAGGTGAGCGCAAGGATACGCAGTATTTT,NA,TRBJ2-3,NA,TRBV7-9
CASSLVLAGGSDTQYF,TGTGCCAGCAGTTTAGTCCTAGCGGGAGGCTCAGATACGCAGTATTTT,NA,TRBJ2-3,TRBD2,TRBV12-3/TRBV12-4
CASSEAFYEQYF,TGTGCCAGCAGTGAAGCGTTCTACGAGCAGTACTTC,few,TRBJ2-7,NA,TRBV2
CASSLSSGGTDTQYF,TGTGCCAGCAGCTTAAGTTCCGGGGGCACAGATACGCAGTATTTT,NA,TRBJ2-3,NA,TRBV7-3
CASSPENYEQYF,TGTGCCAGCTCACCAGAGAACTACGAGCAGTACTTC,few,TRBJ2-7,NA,TRBV18
CASVAGGETQYF,TGTGCCTCCGTAGCGGGGGGAGAGACCCAGTACTTC,NA,TRBJ2-5,TRBD2,TRBV12-3/TRBV12-4
CASGGGHRSNTGELFF,TGTGCCAGCGGGGGAGGGCACCGATCGAACACCGGGGAGCTGTTTTTT,NA,TRBJ2-2,TRBD2,TRBV2
CASSTLGSTDTQYF,TGTGCCAGCAGTACCCTGGGAAGCACAGATACGCAGTATTTT,few,TRBJ2-3,NA,TRBV11-1
CASSEALPAVYGYTF,TGTGCCAGCAGTGAAGCGCTTCCAGCCGTTTATGGCTACACCTTC,NA,TRBJ1-2,NA,TRBV2
CASSLVLNQPQHF,TGTGCCAGCAGTTTGGTCCTGAATCAGCCCCAGCATTTT,NA,TRBJ1-5,NA,TRBV12-3/TRBV12-4
CASSLVTGDAYGYTF,TGTGCCAGCAGTTTAGTTACAGGGGATGCCTATGGCTACACCTTC,NA,TRBJ1-2,TRBD1,TRBV28
CASSLANGGEQYF,TGCGCCAGCAGCTTGGCGAACGGAGGAGAGCAGTACTTC,few,TRBJ2-7,NA,TRBV5-1
CASRLRTGTYEQYF,TGTGCCAGCAGACTCCGGACGGGGACCTACGAGCAGTACTTC,NA,TRBJ2-7,NA,TRBV12-3/TRBV12-4
CASSLGRDRGQPQHF,TGTGCCAGCAGTTTAGGCCGGGACAGGGGTCAGCCCCAGCATTTT,NA,TRBJ1-5,TRBD1,TRBV12-3/TRBV12-4
CSHRGGQSSLNEQFF,TGCAGTCACCGAGGGGGCCAGAGCAGTCTGAATGAGCAGTTCTTC,NA,TRBJ2-1,TRBD1,TRBV29-1
CSVLNLAGGNNEQFF,TGCAGCGTTCTTAACCTAGCGGGAGGGAACAATGAGCAGTTCTTC,few,TRBJ2-1,TRBD2,TRBV29-1
CSVLRGSYNEQFF,TGCAGCGTTCTCCGGGGCTCCTACAATGAGCAGTTCTTC,NA,TRBJ2-1,NA,TRBV29-1
CASSQVGTDTQYF,TGTGCCAGCAGCCAAGTGGGTACAGATACGCAGTATTTT,NA,TRBJ2-3,NA,TRBV14
CASSYSRQETQYF,TGTGCCAGCAGTTACTCCCGTCAGGAGACCCAGTACTTC,NA,TRBJ2-5,NA,TRBV6-5